One sample yielded the 19 T cell receptor beta chains listed below, sequenced in a study of spatial heterogeneity in lung cancer. The time point is: blood at routine non-recurrence follow-up after resection. Unsorted whole RNA of tumor, nontumor lung or frozen PBMC was sequenced. TCRdb passed the 5' RACE reads through MiXCR, listing each CDR3 protein once. Found here are some 120,000 distinct CDR3 sequences, 12% of them singletons; the top ten hold roughly 17%. Here the sequenced sample was PBMCs, taken at follow-up. The receptors derive from a male donor with early-stage non-small cell lung cancer.

Ten or more counts support this clonotype. V gene TRBV7-9 combines with J gene TRBJ1-6, with D maybe TRBD1 (6 bases). The germline CDR1 and CDR2 sequences are SEHNR and FQNEAQ (reference sequence). The CDR3 spans 14 residues. V was cut by 5 bases and J by 13 bases, with 18 bases left in between. In DNA form, the CDR3 reads TGTGCCAGCAGCCCACGAGGACAGTCGTCGCCCCTCCACTTT. This encodes CASSPRGQSSPLHF. Full variable domain (missing parts from reference TRBV7-9 and TRBJ1-6): DTGVSQNPRHKITKRGQNVTFRCDPISEHNRLYWYRQTLGQGPEFLTYFQNEAQLEKSRLLSDRFSAERPKGSFSTLEIQRTEQGDSAMYLCASSPRGQSSPLHFGNGTRLTVT.

This clonotype was picked up many times. The chain has TRBV14 and TRBJ2-1, with D maybe TRBD2 (6 bases). Germline assignment: CDR1 SGHDN and CDR2 FVKESK. This CDR3 has 17 amino acids. Trimming left V 6 bases short and J 3 bases short, with 21 bases between. CDR3 amino acids: CASSPSPGLGVYNEQFF. In nucleotides, the CDR3 is TGTGCCAGCAGTCCAAGTCCGGGACTCGGGGTCTACAATGAGCAGTTCTTC.

This clonotype was counted only a few times. The rearrangement uses TRBV27 and TRBJ1-2; 10 bases line up with TRBD1. Germline CDR1 is MNHEY and CDR2 is SMNVEV (reference sequence). V trimming: 3 bases; J trimming: 6 bases; junction bases outside the gene matches: 1. There are 13 residues in the CDR3. The CDR3 sequence: CASSLTGGNGYTF. Written as DNA, the CDR3 is TGTGCCAGCAGTTTGACAGGGGGCAATGGCTACACCTTC.

The chain uses TRBV6-5 and TRBJ1-1, with 7 nucleotides matching TRBD1. V was clipped by 7 bases and J by 4 bases; unmatched bases: 9. The CDR3 consists of 14 residues. Germline V gene lookup returns CDR1 MNHEY and CDR2 SVGAGI. The CDR3 is CASTRQGSGTEAFF. CDR3 in DNA: TGTGCCAGCACCCGACAGGGTTCGGGCACTGAAGCTTTCTTT.

This clonotype has more than one count but fewer than ten. The J gene is TRBJ1-3, the V gene TRBV5-6; D ambiguous. CDR1 and CDR2 (germline): SGHDT, YYEEEE. The CDR3 length is 14 residues. Trimming took 4 bases from V and 2 from J, leaving 10 bases between them. This CDR3 reads CASSTVQPGNTIYF. Here the CDR3 DNA reads TGTGCCAGCAGCACTGTACAGCCTGGAAACACCATATATTTT. The variable domain in full, with the rest retrieved from reference TRBV5-6 and TRBJ1-3, is DAGVTQSPTHLIKTRGQQVTLRCSPKSGHDTVSWYQQALGQGPQFIFQYYEEEERQRGNFPDRFSGHQFPNYSSELNVNALLLGDSALYLCASSTVQPGNTIYFGEGSWLTVV.

This clonotype was counted at least ten times. The chain couples TRBV5-1 to TRBJ2-1; maybe TRBD1 (5 bases). V gave up 0 bases and J gave up 6 bases, with 7 bases separating them. Germline V gene lookup returns CDR1 SGHRS and CDR2 YFSETQ. The CDR3 is 13 residues long. For the CDR3, the DNA is TGCGCCAGCAGCTTGGACAGGTCCAATGAGCAGTTCTTC. Encoded protein: CASSLDRSNEQFF.

This clonotype was counted only a few times. The chain has TRBV15 and TRBJ2-2; no firm D call. Trimming took off 1 base at V and 3 bases at J, with 6 bases between the two ends. Looked up from germline, CDR1 is LNHNV and CDR2 is YYDKDF (reference sequence). The CDR3 length is 14 residues. In nucleotides, the CDR3 is TGTGCCACCAGCAGAGGCACAGACACCGGGGAGCTGTTTTTT. Translating gives CATSRGTDTGELFF.

This clonotype has more than one count but fewer than ten. The CDR3 is CASRLARGDSYNEQFF. The CDR3 coding sequence is TGTGCCAGTAGACTAGCGAGGGGGGACTCCTACAATGAGCAGTTCTTC. The rearrangement joins TRBV28 to TRBJ2-1; the match to TRBD2 covers 8 bases. The J segment lost 0 bases and the V segment lost 9 bases, leaving 10 bases of the junction unmatched. The CDR3 spans 16 residues. Per the germline V gene, CDR1 is MDHEN and CDR2 is SYDVKM.

The chain recombines TRBV9 with TRBJ2-6, with a weak D call TRBD2 (6 bases). The ends were cut back, 4 bases at V and 2 bases at J, with 16 bases in the middle. CDR1 and CDR2 (germline): SGDLS, YYNGEE. The CDR3 totals 17 residues. CDR3: CASSHGGDPTGANVLTF. CDR3 DNA: TGTGCCAGCAGCCACGGCGGGGACCCGACTGGGGCCAACGTCCTGACTTTC.

This clonotype was seen a few times. This chain connects TRBV7-9 to TRBJ1-2; perhaps TRBD1 as D (6 bases). Trimming took 5 bases from V and 3 from J, leaving 22 bases between them. Germline CDR1 reads SEHNR; CDR2 reads FQNEAQ (reference sequence). The CDR3 runs to 17 residues. The CDR3 region is CASSPFGRAGADYGYTF. The CDR3 nucleotides read TGTGCCAGCAGCCCCTTCGGTAGGGCAGGGGCGGACTATGGCTACACCTTC.

This chain connects TRBV27 to TRBJ1-5, with unresolved D. This CDR3 comprises 14 residues. V was shortened by 2 bases and J by 5 bases, with 10 bases between the two germline ends. Per germline, CDR1 MNHEY and CDR2 SMNVEV (reference sequence). The CDR3 DNA sequence: TGTGCCAGCAGTTTACGGCCGGAACATCAGCCCCAGCATTTT. It translates to CASSLRPEHQPQHF.

This clonotype turned up a few times. The chain employs TRBV20-1 and TRBJ1-1; D may be TRBD1 (6 bases). CDR3 length: 16 amino acids. Trimming cost V 5 bases and J 5 bases, with 24 bases left between them. Germline V CDR1 and CDR2: DFQATT, SNEGSKA (reference sequence). CDR3: CSALPGAGYSETEAFF. The CDR3 coding sequence is TGCAGTGCTCTTCCGGGGGCAGGGTATTCAGAGACTGAAGCTTTCTTT.

This clonotype was detected many times. The V and J genes are TRBV15 and TRBJ2-4; 9 bases are shared with TRBD1. Germline assignment: CDR1 LNHNV and CDR2 YYDKDF (reference sequence). With 3 bases clipped from V and 8 bases from J, the junction kept 5 bases outside the gene matches. The CDR3 has 14 amino acids. The CDR3 DNA reads TGTGCCACCAGCAGGGGACAGGGAGGGGACATTCAGTACTTC. It yields the protein CATSRGQGGDIQYF.

The sample holds many counts of this clonotype. The V and J genes are TRBV9 and TRBJ2-1; D perhaps matches TRBD1 (5 bases). Germline CDR1 and CDR2: SGDLS and YYNGEE. This CDR3 is built from 17 residues. The V end lost 4 bases, the J end lost 0 bases, and 17 bases lay between the germline ends. CDR3 sequence: CASSPAKQASSYNEQFF. In DNA, the CDR3 is TGTGCCAGCAGCCCAGCGAAACAGGCGAGCTCCTACAATGAGCAGTTCTTC. The full variable domain, its missing parts supplied by reference TRBV9 and TRBJ2-1, is DSGVTQTPKHLITATGQRVTLRCSPRSGDLSVYWYQQSLDQGLQFLIQYYNGEERAKGNILERFSAQQFPDLHSELNLSSLELGDSALYFCASSPAKQASSYNEQFFGPGTRLTVL.

This clonotype was detected ten times or more. This chain links TRBV5-1 with TRBJ2-7; tentative D call: TRBD1 (6 bases). Germline CDR1 and CDR2: SGHRS and YFSETQ. This CDR3 is 14 amino acids long. V lost 0 bases, J lost 3 bases, and 10 bases lay in between. Here the CDR3 DNA reads TGCGCCAGCAGCTTGGAGCAGGGGTACTACGAGCAGTACTTC. Amino acids: CASSLEQGYYEQYF. Variable domain in full (rest from reference TRBV5-1 and TRBJ2-7): KAGVTQTPRYLIKTRGQQVTLSCSPISGHRSVSWYQQTPGQGLQFLFEYFSETQRNKGNFPGRFSGRQFSNSRSEMNVSTLELGDSALYLCASSLEQGYYEQYFGPGTRLTVT.

This clonotype was detected ten times or more. V gene TRBV5-1 combines with J gene TRBJ1-5; D is undetermined. This CDR3 spans 14 amino acids. The V and J ends lost 0 bases and 2 bases respectively, with 6 bases between them. The germline CDR1 and CDR2 sequences are SGHRS and YFSETQ. The CDR3 DNA reads TGCGCCAGCAGCTTGGATAGTGGCAATCAGCCCCAGCATTTT. Its translation is CASSLDSGNQPQHF.

Ten or more counts support this clonotype. The chain recombines TRBV29-1 with TRBJ1-5, with a possible D match to TRBD1 (5 bases). Germline CDR1 is SQVTM and CDR2 is ANQGSEA. The CDR3 length is 13 residues. The V end was cut by 5 bases, the J end by 2 bases, with 10 bases between. CDR3: CSVRDGGNQPQHF. The CDR3 DNA reads TGCAGCGTTCGGGACGGCGGCAATCAGCCCCAGCATTTT.

About this clonotype: One junction end disagrees with the germline gene, perhaps due to a read error. The chain carries TRBV10-3 and TRBJ1-2; D is possibly TRBD1 (6 bases). Germline CDR1 and CDR2: ENHRY and SYGVKD. This CDR3 comprises 17 residues. CDR3 bases: TGTACCATCAGTGATACCGCCGGGACAAGGGATCCGGGGGGCTACACCTTC. Translated, it gives CTISDTAGTRDPGGYTF.

This clonotype has just a few counts. The gene calls are TRBV6-5 and TRBJ2-7, with 8 bases aligning to TRBD2. Germline assignment: CDR1 MNHEY and CDR2 SVGAGI. CDR3 length: 15 residues. Trimming at V came to 4 bases and at J to 7 bases, leaving 12 bases not matched to a gene. CDR3 nucleotides: TGTGCCAGCAGTTCCGGGGGAATAGCGGGGTCGGAGCAGTACTTC. It translates to CASSSGGIAGSEQYF.